This is a list of T cell receptor beta chains from one sample in a study of blood T cell repertoires in COVID-19. The method was immunoSEQ multiplex PCR; TCRdb's version includes in-frame clones alone and lacks a portion of them. The sample lists approximately 240,000 clones, about nine tenths occurring once. The specimen was PBMCs or T cells enriched from blood (not recorded which). The receptors stem from a woman between 25 and 40 years old with acute COVID-19. CDR3s leave out the opening cysteine and the closing phenylalanine or tryptophan.

TRBV4-1	TRBJ1-6	ASRVRQGSGSPLH
TRBV7-2	TRBJ1-1	ASSLRGLNTEAF
TRBV15	TRBJ2-2	ATSSVLVRASSTGELF
TRBV18	TRBJ1-1	ASSPGQVTEAF
TRBV2	TRBJ1-6	ASNHRASPLH
TRBV15	TRBJ2-1	ATSRGTGYNEQF
TRBV29-1	TRBJ2-7	SVEKGTGLYEQY
TRBV28	TRBJ1-2	ASSLSGRTVGGYT
TRBV5-1	TRBJ2-7	ASSLPEPLGSYEQY
TRBV28	TRBJ1-5	ASSFGQGGQPQH